The 19 T cell receptor beta chains below were found in one sample sequenced in a study of T cells in Graves' hyperthyroidism and ophthalmopathy. Amplified TCR beta CDR3 regions came from RNA transcripts. With the HTBI primer set, the TCR CDR3 went through a first round of RT-PCR. TCRdb fed the multiplex PCR reads into MiXCR, producing one record per CDR3 protein. The sample gives 800,000 or so distinct CDR3 sequences, 35% to 45% of which show up once; around 10% is in the top ten. Sequencing was done on a sample of blood. The receptors here all came from a man younger than 35 with Graves' hyperthyroidism.

This clonotype turned up a few times. V and J are TRBV4-1 and TRBJ2-7; D uncertain. The length of the CDR3 is 13 residues. Trimming cost V 1 base and J 6 bases, with 10 bases left between them. Germline lookup yields CDR1 MGHRA and CDR2 YSYEKL. CDR3 loop: CASSQVIAPEQYF. Here the CDR3 DNA reads TGCGCCAGCAGCCAAGTGATAGCCCCCGAGCAGTACTTC.

This clonotype was counted only a few times. This chain connects TRBV2 to TRBJ2-7, with D perhaps matching TRBD2 (6 bases). The germline CDR1 and CDR2 sequences are SNHLY and FYNNEI. This CDR3 comprises 12 residues. Trimming took off 7 bases at V and 5 bases at J, with 12 bases between the two ends. The CDR3 sequence: CASTPTSNEQYF. CDR3 sequence (DNA): TGTGCCAGCACCCCTACTAGCAACGAGCAGTACTTC.

A few counts support this clonotype. This chain uses TRBV7-8 with TRBJ1-5, with TRBD1 matching over 7 bases. The V gene end was trimmed by 2 bases and the J gene end by 5 bases; junction bases not matched to a gene: 12. The germline V gene has CDR1 SGHVS and CDR2 FQNEAQ. The CDR3 consists of 17 residues. CDR3 nucleotide sequence: TGTGCCAGCAGCTTAAGTAAGATTGGGGACAGATATCAGCCCCAGCATTTT. Its protein is CASSLSKIGDRYQPQHF.

This clonotype showed up many times. The chain joins TRBV2 to TRBJ2-5; perhaps TRBD2 as D (7 bases). In germline, CDR1 is SNHLY, CDR2 FYNNEI. V lost 8 bases and J lost 5, with 12 bases in between. This CDR3 has 12 residues. The CDR3 nucleotides read TGTGCCAGCGTAGGGGGAGGGGAGACCCAGTACTTC. Encoded protein: CASVGGGETQYF.

The chain recombines TRBV19 with TRBJ2-2, with no clear D. The CDR3 is 13 residues long. Trimming shortened V by 4 bases and J by 3 bases, and 6 bases separated the two germline ends. Looked up from germline, CDR1 is LNHDA and CDR2 is SQIVND (reference sequence). CDR3 nucleotides: TGTGCCAGTAGTACCAGATACACCGGGGAGCTGTTTTTT. This sequence encodes CASSTRYTGELFF.

The chain combines TRBV10-3 with TRBJ1-4; D call uncertain. This CDR3 is 10 amino acids long. Trimming removed 5 bases from V and 10 bases from J, with 5 bases in between. Germline V gene lookup returns CDR1 ENHRY and CDR2 SYGVKD. CDR3 nucleotides: TGTGCCATCAGTAGAGGAAAACTGTTTTTT. The encoded protein is CAISRGKLFF.

The gene calls are TRBV9 and TRBJ1-4; D unresolved. The CDR3 sequence is 14 residues long. Trimming shortened V by 0 bases and J by 8 bases, and 11 bases separated the two germline ends. Per germline, CDR1 SGDLS and CDR2 YYNGEE. DNA of the CDR3: TGTGCCAGCAGCGTAGCCCATGGTGGGGAAAAACTGTTTTTT. Protein product: CASSVAHGGEKLFF. Drawing the rest from reference TRBV9 and TRBJ1-4, the complete variable domain is DSGVTQTPKHLITATGQRVTLRCSPRSGDLSVYWYQQSLDQGLQFLIQYYNGEERAKGNILERFSAQQFPDLHSELNLSSLELGDSALYFCASSVAHGGEKLFFGSGTQLSVL.

This clonotype was seen many times. The chain couples TRBV20-1 to TRBJ1-5; D call uncertain. V lost 0 bases and J 4 bases, leaving 10 bases between the germline ends. In germline, CDR1 is DFQATT, CDR2 SNEGSKA (reference sequence). The length of the CDR3 is 14 residues. CDR3 sequence: CSARDGQLNQPQHF. CDR3 DNA: TGCAGTGCTAGAGACGGCCAGCTAAATCAGCCCCAGCATTTT.

This clonotype was seen only a few times. One end of the junction is discordant with germline, which a read error may explain. The chain links TRBV10-3 to TRBJ1-1; no definite D call. The CDR3 runs to 13 residues. Germline V gene data show CDR1 as ENHRY and CDR2 as SYGVKD. CDR3: CASSTDMNTEAFF. The CDR3 DNA reads as TGTGCCAGCAGTACGGATATGAACACTGAAGCTTTCTTT.

Only one count was recorded for this clonotype. This chain joins TRBV24-1 and TRBJ2-7; 7 bases line up with TRBD2. With the DNA end fitting TRBJ2-1 better, the J assignment may be wrong. This CDR3 comprises 15 residues. From germline, CDR1 is KGHDR and CDR2 SFDVKD. The CDR3 sequence: CATSSLNGGGLEQFF. The CDR3, as DNA: TGTGCCACCAGCAGCTTAAACGGCGGGGGACTTGAGCAGTTCTTC.

This clonotype was seen a handful of times. V usage is TRBV19 and J usage is TRBJ1-4, with D perhaps TRBD1 (5 bases). This CDR3 is built from 12 residues. CDR1 LNHDA and CDR2 SQIVND come from the germline V gene (reference sequence). The V and J ends lost 3 bases and 12 bases respectively, with 11 bases between them. CDR3 loop: CASSMAGRELFF. CDR3 nucleotides: TGTGCCAGTAGTATGGCAGGGAGGGAACTGTTTTTT.

The gene calls are TRBV7-2 and TRBJ1-2; TRBD1 matches 10 bases. Looked up from germline, CDR1 is SGHTA and CDR2 is FQGNSA. This CDR3 is 16 amino acids long. V was clipped by 4 bases and J by 7 bases; unmatched bases: 12. The CDR3 loop is CASSSRGGTGAGGYTF. The CDR3 DNA sequence: TGTGCCAGCAGCTCCCGTGGCGGGACAGGGGCCGGTGGCTACACCTTC.

This clonotype was seen a few times. The chain has TRBV7-2 and TRBJ2-2; no definite D call. The CDR3 runs 11 residues. Germline CDR1 SGHTA, CDR2 FQGNSA. The V end was cut by 4 bases, the J end by 9 bases, with 6 bases between. CDR3 region: CASSSNWELFF. Written as DNA, the CDR3 is TGTGCCAGCAGCTCCAATTGGGAGCTGTTTTTT. The full variable domain, completed using reference TRBV7-2 and TRBJ2-2, is GAGVSQSPSNKVTEKGKDVELRCDPISGHTALYWYRQSLGQGLEFLIYFQGNSAPDKSGLPSDRFSAERTGGSVSTLTIQRTQQEDSAVYLCASSSNWELFFGEGSRLTVL.

This clonotype came up many times. The chain carries TRBV2 and TRBJ2-5; tentative D call: TRBD2 (5 bases). The germline V and J ends were trimmed by 3 bases and 4 bases, with 12 bases remaining between them. The CDR3 extends over 14 amino acids. Per the germline V gene, CDR1 is SNHLY and CDR2 is FYNNEI. Here the CDR3 reads CASSDESGAETQYF. As DNA, the CDR3 is TGTGCCAGCAGTGATGAAAGCGGTGCAGAGACCCAGTACTTC.

The rearrangement links TRBV14 to TRBJ1-2; 8 nucleotides line up with TRBD1. Germline CDR1 SGHDN, CDR2 FVKESK. After removal of 0 bases from V and 6 bases from J, the junction contained 9 bases not matched to a gene. The CDR3 is made up of 16 amino acids. The CDR3: CASSQDRGQALNGYTF. The CDR3, as DNA: TGTGCCAGCAGCCAAGATCGGGGACAGGCGTTGAATGGCTACACCTTC.

In this sample, this clonotype turned up a few times. The chain joins TRBV20-1 to TRBJ2-5; D is perhaps TRBD2 (6 bases). CDR3 size: 15 residues. V shed 3 bases and J shed 1 base, with 15 bases lying between them. Per germline, CDR1 DFQATT and CDR2 SNEGSKA (reference sequence). CDR3: CSASRLVTSQETQYF. The CDR3 DNA reads TGCAGTGCTAGCCGACTAGTGACGTCCCAAGAGACCCAGTACTTC.

This clonotype showed up just a few times. CDR3 in DNA: TGTGCCAGCAGCCCAGAACCTCGGAACACTGAAGCTTTCTTT. The encoded protein is CASSPEPRNTEAFF. The chain uses TRBV14 and TRBJ1-1; D is unclear. V was shortened by 4 bases and J by 1 base, with 10 bases between the two germline ends. CDR1 is SGHDN, CDR2 FVKESK, per germline. The CDR3 runs 14 residues.

This clonotype was counted ten times or more. The rearrangement uses TRBV15 and TRBJ2-7; 7 bases fit TRBD2. J gave up 6 bases and V 3 bases, and 5 bases lay outside the gene matches. Germline loops: CDR1 LNHNV, CDR2 YYDKDF (reference sequence). The CDR3 covers 13 residues. Written as DNA, the CDR3 is TGTGCCACCAGCAGTCCTCCGGGGGGCGAGCAGTACTTC. It yields the protein CATSSPPGGEQYF.

V is TRBV20-1 and J is TRBJ1-1; D is possibly TRBD1 (5 bases). Germline V gives CDR1 DFQATT, CDR2 SNEGSKA (reference sequence). CDR3 length: 15 amino acids. The ends were cut back, 0 bases at V and 4 bases at J, with 15 bases in the middle. The CDR3 loop is CSARDLDWGSTEAFF. CDR3 sequence (DNA): TGCAGTGCTAGAGATCTTGACTGGGGGAGCACTGAAGCTTTCTTT.